The entry below describes one TCR beta chain. No antigen is known for it. Base-call qualities are not available, and no considerably larger clone is one nucleotide away. This sample was included in a study of molecular identifiers for immune sequencing clone quantification (dated by TCRdb to the late 2010s). Notes on the research overall: For a replicate experiment, the RNA from either approximately 20,000 or 100,000 naive CD8 T cells was divided into five aliquots, and four of those aliquots went on to sequencing. This methods study benchmarked molecular-identifier clustering-based TCR repertoire sequencing (MIDCIRS) and TCR RNA copy counting, using CD8 T cells to do so.

Relative to germline, V is missing 3 bases and J is missing 3 bases, with 4 bases of the junction outside any gene match. For CDR1 and CDR2, the germline V gene lists SNHLY and FYNNEI. Spanning cysteine to phenylalanine, the CDR3 consists of 15 amino acids. The sequence is cut down to CDR3 DNA, 45 bases in frame from base 1. Summary of the overall study and its limitations: Highly expanded clone sizes could be underestimated if identical TCR molecules share a barcode. Spiked-in Jurkat TCR RNA equal to a single cell's worth was reported to be detectable even within one million naive CD8 T cells. Clones above 20 RNA copies held over 99% of molecules in CMV-specific effector cells but under 1% in naive cells. When barcode sub-clustering was left out, chimeric consensus sequences inflated TCR diversity, with chimeras reaching as high as 47%. Modeling gave about three recovered TCR RNA copies per cell versus about 10 by digital PCR, implying around 31% capture efficiency. Spiked-in Jurkat TCR RNA (approximately 10 copies' worth), which is not part of the donor repertoire, was contained in the naive libraries.

Libraries were constructed by PCR. Sequenced on an Illumina HiSeq 4000. Preparation of bulk TCR libraries followed a previously described approach, with the TCR primers listed in Table S5. Purification of total RNA was performed with the Qiagen AllPrep DNA/RNA kit. Before analysis, reads from multiple sequencing runs of the same library were pooled. The source study handled its data this way. Only reads with exact TCR constant sequence were kept, trimmed to 150 nt, and grouped by their 12-nt molecular barcodes. Within each barcode group, reads were sub-clustered at a 15% Levenshtein threshold, and quality-weighted consensus sequences were built per RNA molecule. Non-functional sequences were removed, as were lower-count sequences one edit away from another. Based on a fit of two negative binomial distributions, barcode sub-clusters having less than 20% of the maximum read count were discarded. The raw public data were reprocessed by TCRdb itself: fastp quality trimming at Q25, MiXCR clonotype calling, in-frame beta chains only. Under each unique CDR3 protein, matching rows form one entry showing the most common genes and DNA. The V and J calls and clone size come from TCRdb's table, not from the authors' own analysis. The sample table contains 460,000 or so distinct CDR3 sequences; only one count was recorded for 20% to 25% of them. The leading ten clones occupy about 0.8% of the sample.

Libraries of naive CD8 T cells were generated from roughly 21,000 to 960,000 sorted cells, with 10%, 30% or 50% of the purified RNA used. Naive CD8 T cells, defined as CD8+CD4-CCR7+CD45RA+, were FACS-sorted into RLT Plus buffer on a BD FACSAria II. Detection sensitivity was tested by spiking Jurkat RNA equal to around 11 TCR copies' worth into samples containing roughly 17,000-1,000,000 naive CD8 T cells. Enrichment of CD8 T cells was done with RosetteSep CD8+ T Cell Enrichment Cocktail plus Ficoll-Paque, and ACK red cell lysis came afterward. This clonotype was sampled from a human donor in good health. Some libraries in this study had Jurkat cell RNA spiked in. The source material was naive CD8+ T cells from blood, with Jurkat cell RNA spiked in. The sample's cell subset or site label is to be understood as: FACS-sorted CD8+CD4-CCR7+CD45RA+ naive T cells. The chain joins TRBV2 to TRBJ2-1, with TRBD2 identical over 8 junction bases. The encoded CDR3 is CASSESGGHYNEQFF. The base sequence is TGTGCCAGCAGTGAGTCGGGAGGGCACTACAATGAGCAGTTCTTC.